Reported below is one TCR beta chain. What it binds is unknown. The data belong to a study of blood T cells in healthy people across ages. Study-level points and caveats: Measured against age, TCR beta diversity per million T cells decreased in a roughly linear manner. The percentage of naive T cells correlated strongly with TCR beta diversity. Relative to aged donors, long-lived donors carried more naive CD4+ cells and displayed higher diversity.

Germline V lookup: CDR1 KGHDR, CDR2 SFDVKD. This CDR3 region has 14 residues. V lost 4 bases, J lost 8 bases, and 13 bases lay in between. A second roughly 7 to 11 cycle PCR used barcoded and J-beta primers. TCRdb called the 5' RACE reads again in MiXCR, with one record for every CDR3 protein. Here the sample spans approximately 1.5 million distinct CDR3 sequences, roughly a third being singletons. Extraction of total RNA produced a minimum of 5.5 micrograms from each sample. Source material: blood. This chain connects TRBV24-1 to TRBJ1-4; the D gene is possibly TRBD1 (5 bases). The TCR comes from a young woman in good health. This chain's CDR3 is CATSDPGPDEKLFF. For the CDR3, the DNA is TGTGCCACCAGTGACCCGGGACCAGACGAAAAACTGTTTTTT.